This record concerns one T cell receptor (beta chain) sequence. This clonotype occurred many times. It has no known antigen specificity. Base qualities are missing; no much larger clone stands one base away. Library creation used multiplex PCR. Instrument used: Illumina HiSeq 4000. iRepertoire HTBI primers and Arm-PCR amplification of CDR3 regions were used to construct TCR beta libraries. Before sequencing, the PCR products went through gel purification. On the study's bioinformatics: Gene usage analysis of CDR3 amino acid clonotypes relied on the roughly 64 TRBV and 15 or so TRBJ segments identified across samples. COPE and FqMerger were used to merge the filtered high-quality paired reads into contigs. BLAST was used to align contigs to IMGT TRBV, TRBD and TRBJ reference genes, with CDR3 defined following IMGT. Clonotypes above 0.1% frequency were classified as highly expanded clones. Shannon entropy served as the measure of repertoire diversity, while the Gini coefficient captured V-J evenness. A clonotype found in more than one individual was treated as public. The raw public data were reprocessed by TCRdb itself: fastp quality trimming at Q25, MiXCR clonotype calling, in-frame beta chains only. Here each entry gathers all rows of one CDR3 protein and keeps the most common genes and DNA. For this entry, the V and J calls and clone size follow TCRdb and not the study's own pipeline. Present in this sample are a few hundred thousand distinct CDR3 sequences, around 20% of which were seen just once. Roughly a quarter of the sample is held by the ten biggest clonotypes.

The data stem from a study of regulatory T cells in long-lasting Graves disease (dated by TCRdb to about 2021). Concerning the study at large: Persistent Graves' disease was defined as antithyroid drug treatment for over 5 years with persistently positive TSH receptor autoantibodies. The study was registered as a clinical trial and conducted in China. In the clinical cohort, patients with persistent Graves' disease had used antithyroid drugs for an average of around 10 years. TCR sequencing covered some 13 persistent and around 20 newly diagnosed Graves' disease patients, 33 samples in total. Patients with persistent Graves' disease were compared with patients with newly diagnosed Graves' disease using TCR sequencing and RNA sequencing of peripheral blood.

Compared with germline, V lacks 6 bases and J lacks 5 bases; bases without a gene match: 11. The CDR3 goes from the cysteine to the phenylalanine over 16 residues. The DNA shown is the 48-base CDR3, in frame from base 1. Interpreted using the paper, the time point label stands for: persistent/refractory GD, antithyroid drugs over 5 years with positive TRAb. For both TCR sequencing and RNA sequencing, RNA was extracted from PBMCs using TRIzol. The diagnosis of Graves' disease was made according to American Thyroid Association guidelines. Patients were recruited from an endocrinology department in Xi'an, China. From each patient, approximately 10 milliliters of peripheral blood was collected into an EDTA anticoagulant tube. Ficoll Paque Plus density gradient separation was used to isolate PBMCs, and no further T cell sorting was done. An Agilent 2100 Bioanalyzer and agarose gel were used to check RNA quality, while a NanoDrop 2000 measured RNA concentration.

The research as a whole found: More public clonotypes were shared among persistent patients (approximately 3,000) than among newly diagnosed patients (just under 1,000). TRBV28, TRBJ1-2 and TRBJ2-5 were preferentially used in persistent disease, while TRBV20-1 and TRBJ2-1 were favored in newly diagnosed disease. Only the TCR beta chain was sequenced and analyzed. The authors acknowledged the small sample size as a limitation that may reduce accuracy. Only peripheral blood was studied, because thyroid tissue, the primary lesion, was inaccessible. Persistent Graves' disease patients showed lower TCR Shannon entropy and fewer highly expanded clones than newly diagnosed patients, suggesting clonal expansion.

This clonotype was sampled from a female donor with Graves disease. Sequences were derived from peripheral blood mononuclear cells (PBMCs), sampled when the disease was refractory, from a patient treated with antithyroid drugs. The rearranged segments are TRBV12-3 or TRBV12-4 and TRBJ2-1, and TRBD1 matches 9 of the central bases. CDR3 reads: CASSPDRGGSNNEQFF. At the DNA level, the sequence is TGTGCCAGCAGCCCTGACAGGGGGGGGTCCAACAATGAGCAGTTCTTC.